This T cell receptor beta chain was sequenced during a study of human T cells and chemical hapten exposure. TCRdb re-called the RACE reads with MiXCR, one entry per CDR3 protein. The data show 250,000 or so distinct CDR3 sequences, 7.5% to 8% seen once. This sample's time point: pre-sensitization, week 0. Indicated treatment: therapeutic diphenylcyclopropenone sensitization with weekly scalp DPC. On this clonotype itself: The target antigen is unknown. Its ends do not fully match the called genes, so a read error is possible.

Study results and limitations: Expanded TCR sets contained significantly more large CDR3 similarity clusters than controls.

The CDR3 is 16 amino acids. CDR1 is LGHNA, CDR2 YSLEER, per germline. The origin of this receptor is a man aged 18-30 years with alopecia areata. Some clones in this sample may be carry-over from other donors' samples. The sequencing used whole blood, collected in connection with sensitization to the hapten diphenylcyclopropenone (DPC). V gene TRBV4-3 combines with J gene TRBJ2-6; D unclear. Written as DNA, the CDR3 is TGCGCCAGCAGCCAAGAATACAGCTCTGGGACCAACGTCCTGACTTTC. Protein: CASSQEYSSGTNVLTF.